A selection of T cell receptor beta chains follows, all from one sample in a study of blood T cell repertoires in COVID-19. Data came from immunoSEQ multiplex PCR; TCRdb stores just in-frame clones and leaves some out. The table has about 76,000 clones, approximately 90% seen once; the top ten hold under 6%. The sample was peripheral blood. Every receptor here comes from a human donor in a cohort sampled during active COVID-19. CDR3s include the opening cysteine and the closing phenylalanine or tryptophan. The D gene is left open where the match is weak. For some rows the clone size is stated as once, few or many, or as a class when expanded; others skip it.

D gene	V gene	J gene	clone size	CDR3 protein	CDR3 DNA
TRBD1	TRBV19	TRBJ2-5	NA	CASSDRDRGLRETQYF	TGTGCCAGTAGTGACCGGGACAGGGGACTTCGGGAGACCCAGTACTTC
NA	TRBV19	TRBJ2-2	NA	CASSMGGWAGELFF	TGTGCCAGTAGTATGGGGGGATGGGCCGGGGAGCTGTTTTTT
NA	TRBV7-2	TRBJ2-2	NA	CASITQGSGELFF	TGTGCCAGCATCACACAGGGTTCCGGGGAGCTGTTTTTT
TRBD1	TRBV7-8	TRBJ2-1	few	CASSRNRPGQGVNEQFF	TGTGCCAGCAGCCGAAACCGACCGGGACAGGGAGTTAATGAGCAGTTCTTC
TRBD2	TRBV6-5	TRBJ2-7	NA	CASSYRQRGSFEQYF	TGTGCCAGCAGTTACCGCCAGCGGGGGTCTTTCGAGCAGTACTTC
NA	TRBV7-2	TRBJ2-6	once	CASSSIPGLVAGANVLTF	TGTGCCAGCAGCTCCATTCCGGGACTTGTTGCTGGGGCCAACGTCCTGACTTTC
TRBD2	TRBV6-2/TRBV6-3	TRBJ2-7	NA	CASSYRDYSYEQYF	TGTGCCAGCAGTTACCGGGACTATTCCTACGAGCAGTACTTC
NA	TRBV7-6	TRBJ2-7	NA	CASSSTPPWGSGEQYF	TGTGCCAGCAGCTCCACCCCTCCCTGGGGTTCGGGGGAGCAGTACTTC
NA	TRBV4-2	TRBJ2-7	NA	CASSSIAVNEQYF	TGTGCCAGCAGCTCTATCGCGGTGAACGAGCAGTACTTC
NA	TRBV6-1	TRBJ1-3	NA	CASSEQGTGNTIYF	TGTGCCAGCAGTGAACAGGGGACTGGAAACACCATATATTTT
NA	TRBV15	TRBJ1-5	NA	CATSREAARGQPQHF	TGTGCCACCAGCAGAGAGGCGGCCAGAGGCCAGCCCCAGCATTTT
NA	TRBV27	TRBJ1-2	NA	CATHNVGSGDGYTF	TGTGCCACCCACAATGTAGGGAGCGGGGATGGCTACACCTTC
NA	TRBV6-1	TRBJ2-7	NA	CASSDRQGSSYEQYF	TGTGCCAGCAGTGATAGGCAGGGAAGCTCCTACGAGCAGTACTTC
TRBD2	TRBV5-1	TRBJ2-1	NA	CASSAGSGGNNEQFF	TGCGCCAGCAGCGCAGGTAGCGGGGGGAACAATGAGCAGTTCTTC
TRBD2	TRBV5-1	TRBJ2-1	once	CASSLGLAGGGEQFF	TGCGCCAGCAGCTTGGGACTAGCGGGGGGCGGGGAGCAGTTCTTC
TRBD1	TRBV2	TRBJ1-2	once	CASSEGQGADGYTF	TGTGCCAGCAGTGAAGGACAGGGGGCGGATGGCTACACCTTC
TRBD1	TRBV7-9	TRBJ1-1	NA	CASSLARTGEDTEAFF	TGTGCCAGCAGCTTAGCCAGGACAGGGGAAGACACTGAAGCTTTCTTT
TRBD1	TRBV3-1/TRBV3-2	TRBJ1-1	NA	CASRLTGTNTEAFF	TGTGCCAGCAGACTGACAGGGACGAACACTGAAGCTTTCTTT
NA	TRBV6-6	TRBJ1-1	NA	CASSYGGSMNTEAFF	TGTGCCAGCAGTTACGGGGGGTCCATGAACACTGAAGCTTTCTTT
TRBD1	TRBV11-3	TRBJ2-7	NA	CASSSGDRVSEQYF	TGTGCCAGCAGCTCCGGGGACAGGGTAAGCGAGCAGTACTTC
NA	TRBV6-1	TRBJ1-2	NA	CASSEHAGWLVYGYTF	TGTGCCAGCAGTGAACACGCGGGTTGGTTAGTATATGGCTACACCTTC
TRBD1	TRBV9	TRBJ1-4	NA	CASSARTGDEKLFF	TGTGCCAGCAGCGCGCGGACAGGGGATGAAAAACTGTTTTTT
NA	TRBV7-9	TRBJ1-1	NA	CASSPRYGAGTEAFF	TGTGCCAGCAGCCCGAGGTATGGGGCTGGCACTGAAGCTTTCTTT
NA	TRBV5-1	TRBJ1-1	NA	CASSLVQGGRQNTEAFF	TGCGCCAGCAGCTTGGTACAGGGAGGGAGGCAGAACACTGAAGCTTTCTTT
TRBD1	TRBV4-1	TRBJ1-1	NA	CASSQGQGNTEAFF	TGCGCCAGCAGCCAAGGACAGGGGAACACTGAAGCTTTCTTT
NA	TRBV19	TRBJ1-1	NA	CASSISPAAVTEAFF	TGTGCCAGTAGTATTTCACCGGCGGCGGTCACTGAAGCTTTCTTT
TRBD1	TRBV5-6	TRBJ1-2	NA	CASSSTGGGGYTF	TGTGCCAGCAGCTCAACAGGGGGAGGGGGCTACACCTTC
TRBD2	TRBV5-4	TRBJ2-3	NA	CASSSGGTSGGAIDTQYF	TGTGCCAGCAGCTCGGGCGGGACTAGCGGGGGGGCCATAGATACGCAGTATTTT
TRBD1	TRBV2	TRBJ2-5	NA	CASGQGRETQYF	TGTGCCAGTGGACAGGGTAGGGAGACCCAGTACTTC
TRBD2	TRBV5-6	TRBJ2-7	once	CASSSAGRYEQYF	TGTGCCAGCAGCTCTGCCGGGAGGTACGAGCAGTACTTC
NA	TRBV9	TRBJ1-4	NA	CASSPQPGLGREKLFF	TGTGCCAGCAGCCCTCAACCAGGACTTGGGAGAGAAAAACTGTTTTTT
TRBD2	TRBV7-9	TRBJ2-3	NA	CASSPRTSGGSDTQYF	TGTGCCAGCAGCCCCAGGACTAGCGGGGGATCAGATACGCAGTATTTT
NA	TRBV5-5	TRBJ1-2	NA	CASSLGQGFYGYTF	TGTGCCAGCAGTTTGGGGCAGGGATTTTATGGCTACACCTTC
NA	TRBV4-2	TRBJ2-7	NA	CASSQNLLESEQYF	TGTGCCAGCAGCCAAAATCTTCTGGAGTCCGAGCAGTACTTC
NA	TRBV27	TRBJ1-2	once	CASTPRQAHYGYTF	TGTGCCAGCACCCCTAGACAGGCCCACTATGGCTACACCTTC
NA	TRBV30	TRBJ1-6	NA	CAWSVEARYNSPLHF	TGTGCCTGGAGTGTAGAGGCCCGTTATAATTCACCCCTCCACTTT
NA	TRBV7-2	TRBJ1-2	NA	CASSLGLETYGYTF	TGTGCCAGCAGCTTAGGGCTAGAAACCTATGGCTACACCTTC
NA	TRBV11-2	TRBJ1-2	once	CASSFRTSPLVNGYTF	TGTGCCAGCAGCTTCCGCACCAGTCCCCTCGTCAACGGCTACACCTTC